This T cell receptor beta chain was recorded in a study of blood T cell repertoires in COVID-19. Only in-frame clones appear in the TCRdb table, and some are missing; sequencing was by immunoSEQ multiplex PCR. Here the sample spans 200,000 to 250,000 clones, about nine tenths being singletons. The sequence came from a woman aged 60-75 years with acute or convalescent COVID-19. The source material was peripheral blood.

The CDR3 loop reads CASSLVGLAGETQYF. Here the CDR3 DNA reads TGTGCCAGCAGCTTAGTGGGACTAGCGGGAGAGACCCAGTACTTC. The genes are TRBV7-7 and TRBJ2-5; 12 positions agree with TRBD2. With 1 base clipped from V and 4 bases from J, the junction kept 1 base outside the gene matches. The CDR3 loop spans 15 amino acids. Per germline, CDR1 SSHAT and CDR2 FNYEAQ (reference sequence).